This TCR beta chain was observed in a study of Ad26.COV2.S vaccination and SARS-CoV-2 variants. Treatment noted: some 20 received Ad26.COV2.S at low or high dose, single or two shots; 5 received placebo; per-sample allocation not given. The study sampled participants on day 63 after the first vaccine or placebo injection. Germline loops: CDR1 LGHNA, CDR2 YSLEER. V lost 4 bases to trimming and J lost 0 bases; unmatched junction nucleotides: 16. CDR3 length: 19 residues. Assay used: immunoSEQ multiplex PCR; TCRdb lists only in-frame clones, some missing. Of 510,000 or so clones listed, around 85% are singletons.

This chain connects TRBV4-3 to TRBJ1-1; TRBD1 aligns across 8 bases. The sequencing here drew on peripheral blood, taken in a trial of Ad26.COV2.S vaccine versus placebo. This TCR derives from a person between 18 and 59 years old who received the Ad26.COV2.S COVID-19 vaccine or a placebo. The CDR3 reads CASSPRDRRLEYMNTEAFF. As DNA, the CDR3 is TGCGCCAGCAGCCCCCGGGACAGGAGGTTGGAGTACATGAACACTGAAGCTTTCTTT.